This TCR beta chain was captured in a study of blood T cell repertoires in COVID-19. CDR1 and CDR2 from the germline V gene are SGHDT and YYEEEE. V lost 1 base to trimming and J lost 5 bases, with 13 bases between them. CDR3 length: 14 amino acids. Measured with immunoSEQ multiplex PCR; TCRdb has only the in-frame clones, and not every one. Of approximately 290,000 clones listed, around 89% are singletons. Sequencing was done on a sample of peripheral blood. The receptor comes from a woman in her fifties or sixties with acute or convalescent COVID-19. The genes are TRBV5-6 and TRBJ2-7; possible D gene TRBD2, 7 bases. CDR3 in amino acids: CASSLNAGAHEQYF. Written as DNA, the CDR3 is TGTGCCAGCAGCTTGAACGCGGGGGCCCACGAGCAGTACTTC.